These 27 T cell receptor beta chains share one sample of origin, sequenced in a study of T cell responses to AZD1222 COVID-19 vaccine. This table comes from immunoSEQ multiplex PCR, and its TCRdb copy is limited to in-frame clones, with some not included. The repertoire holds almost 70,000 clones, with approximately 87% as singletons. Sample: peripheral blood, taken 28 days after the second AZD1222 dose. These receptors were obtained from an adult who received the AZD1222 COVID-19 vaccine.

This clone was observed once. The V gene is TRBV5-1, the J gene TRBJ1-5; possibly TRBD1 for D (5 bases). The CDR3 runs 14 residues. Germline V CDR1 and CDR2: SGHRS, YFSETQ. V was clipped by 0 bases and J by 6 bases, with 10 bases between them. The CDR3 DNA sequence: TGCGCCAGCAGCTTGGTAGGGGAGGGTCAGCCCCAGCATTTT. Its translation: CASSLVGEGQPQHF.

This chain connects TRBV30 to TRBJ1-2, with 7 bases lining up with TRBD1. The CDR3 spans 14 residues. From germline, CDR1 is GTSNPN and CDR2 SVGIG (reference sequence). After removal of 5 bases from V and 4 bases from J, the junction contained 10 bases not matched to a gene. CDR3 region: CAWGLKQGSYGYTF. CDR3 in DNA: TGTGCCTGGGGCTTAAAACAGGGGAGCTATGGCTACACCTTC.

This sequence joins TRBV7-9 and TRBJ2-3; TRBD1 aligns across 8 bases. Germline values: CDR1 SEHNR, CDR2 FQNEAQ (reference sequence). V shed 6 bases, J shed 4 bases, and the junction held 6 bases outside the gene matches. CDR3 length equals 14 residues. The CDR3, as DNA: TGTGCCAGCAGACGACAGGGGAGTGCAGATACGCAGTATTTT. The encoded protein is CASRRQGSADTQYF.

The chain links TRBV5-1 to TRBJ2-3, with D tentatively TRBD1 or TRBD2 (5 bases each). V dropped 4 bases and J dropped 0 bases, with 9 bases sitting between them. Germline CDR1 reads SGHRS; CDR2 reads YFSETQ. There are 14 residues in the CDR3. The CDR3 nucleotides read TGCGCCAGCAGCCTTCGGGACAGCACAGATACGCAGTATTTT. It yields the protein CASSLRDSTDTQYF. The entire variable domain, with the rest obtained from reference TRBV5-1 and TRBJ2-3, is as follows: KAGVTQTPRYLIKTRGQQVTLSCSPISGHRSVSWYQQTPGQGLQFLFEYFSETQRNKGNFPGRFSGRQFSNSRSEMNVSTLELGDSALYLCASSLRDSTDTQYFGPGTRLTVL.

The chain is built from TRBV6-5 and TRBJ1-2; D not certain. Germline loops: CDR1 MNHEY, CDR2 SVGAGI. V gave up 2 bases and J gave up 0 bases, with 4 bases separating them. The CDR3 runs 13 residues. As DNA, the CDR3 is TGTGCCAGCAGTTACAACGCTAACTATGGCTACACCTTC. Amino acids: CASSYNANYGYTF.

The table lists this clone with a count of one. CDR3 sequence reads: CASNSLGGTNEKLFF. In nucleotides, the CDR3 is TGTGCCAGCAACTCACTAGGGGGCACTAATGAAAAACTGTTTTTT. V gene TRBV6-5 combines with J gene TRBJ1-4; 7 bases are shared with TRBD1. V shed 7 bases and J 2 bases; nucleotides not matched to a gene: 7. The CDR3 has 15 amino acids. The V gene's germline CDR1 is MNHEY and CDR2 SVGAGI.

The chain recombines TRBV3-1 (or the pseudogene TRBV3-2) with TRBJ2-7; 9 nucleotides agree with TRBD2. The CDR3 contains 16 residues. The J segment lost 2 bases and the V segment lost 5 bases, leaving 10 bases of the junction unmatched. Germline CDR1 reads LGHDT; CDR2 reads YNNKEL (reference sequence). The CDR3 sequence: CASSIRLAAVAYEQYF. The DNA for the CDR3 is TGTGCCAGCAGCATTCGACTAGCGGCTGTTGCCTACGAGCAGTACTTC.

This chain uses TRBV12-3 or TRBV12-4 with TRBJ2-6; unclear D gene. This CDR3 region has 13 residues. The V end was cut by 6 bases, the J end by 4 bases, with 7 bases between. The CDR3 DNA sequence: TGTGCCAGCAGGCCTGCGGGGGCCAACGTCCTGACTTTC. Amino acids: CASRPAGANVLTF.

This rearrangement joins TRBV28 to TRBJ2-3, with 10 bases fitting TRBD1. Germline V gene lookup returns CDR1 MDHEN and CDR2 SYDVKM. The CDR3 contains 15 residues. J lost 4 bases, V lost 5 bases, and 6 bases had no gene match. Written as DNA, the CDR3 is TGTGCCAGCAGTCCCATGGACAGGGGGGCAGATACGCAGTATTTT. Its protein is CASSPMDRGADTQYF.

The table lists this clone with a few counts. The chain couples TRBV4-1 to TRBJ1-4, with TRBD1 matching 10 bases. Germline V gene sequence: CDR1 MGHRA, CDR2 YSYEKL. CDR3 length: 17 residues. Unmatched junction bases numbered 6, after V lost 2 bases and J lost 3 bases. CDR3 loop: CASSQIRDRGSNEKLFF. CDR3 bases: TGCGCCAGCAGCCAAATCCGGGACAGGGGTTCTAATGAAAAACTGTTTTTT.

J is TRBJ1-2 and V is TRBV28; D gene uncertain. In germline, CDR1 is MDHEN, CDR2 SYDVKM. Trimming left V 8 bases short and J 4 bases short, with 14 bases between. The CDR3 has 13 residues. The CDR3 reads CASAGDPGYGYTF. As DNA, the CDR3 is TGTGCCAGCGCAGGCGACCCCGGCTATGGCTACACCTTC.

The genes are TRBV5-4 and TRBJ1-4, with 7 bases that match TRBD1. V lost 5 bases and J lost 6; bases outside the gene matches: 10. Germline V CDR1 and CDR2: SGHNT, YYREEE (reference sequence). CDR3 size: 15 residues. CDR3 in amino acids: CASSWGQFGDEKLFF. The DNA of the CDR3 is TGTGCCAGCAGTTGGGGACAGTTCGGGGATGAAAAACTGTTTTTT.

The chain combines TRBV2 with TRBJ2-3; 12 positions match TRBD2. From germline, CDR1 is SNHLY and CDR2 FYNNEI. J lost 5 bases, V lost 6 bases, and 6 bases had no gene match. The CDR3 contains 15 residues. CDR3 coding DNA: TGTGCCAGCAGGGAGACTAGCGGGAGAGGAGATACGCAGTATTTT. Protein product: CASRETSGRGDTQYF.

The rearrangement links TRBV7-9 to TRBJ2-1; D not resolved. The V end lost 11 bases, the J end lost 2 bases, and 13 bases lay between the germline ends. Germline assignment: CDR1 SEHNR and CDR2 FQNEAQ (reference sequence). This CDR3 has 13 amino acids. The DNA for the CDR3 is TGTGCCCCGACAAGGTGGACCTACAATGAGCAGTTCTTC. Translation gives CAPTRWTYNEQFF.

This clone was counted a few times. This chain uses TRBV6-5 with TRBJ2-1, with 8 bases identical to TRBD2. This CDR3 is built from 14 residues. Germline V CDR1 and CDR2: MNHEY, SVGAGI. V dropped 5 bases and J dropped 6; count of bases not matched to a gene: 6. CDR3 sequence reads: CASSPRTSINEQFF. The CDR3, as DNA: TGTGCCAGCAGTCCCCGGACTAGCATCAATGAGCAGTTCTTC.

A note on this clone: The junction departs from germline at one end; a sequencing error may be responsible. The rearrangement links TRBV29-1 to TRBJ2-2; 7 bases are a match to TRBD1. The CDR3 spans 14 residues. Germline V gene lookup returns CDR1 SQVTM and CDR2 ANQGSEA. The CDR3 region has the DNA TGCAGCGTTAAAGACAGGGTTGGGGCCGGGGAGCTGTTTTTT. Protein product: CSVKDRVGAGELFF.

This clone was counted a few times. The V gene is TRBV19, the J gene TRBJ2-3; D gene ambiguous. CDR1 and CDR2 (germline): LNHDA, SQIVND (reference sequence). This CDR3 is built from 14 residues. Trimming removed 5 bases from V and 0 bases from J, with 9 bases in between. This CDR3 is CASSFSSSTDTQYF. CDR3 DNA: TGTGCCAGTAGTTTTAGTTCTAGCACAGATACGCAGTATTTT.

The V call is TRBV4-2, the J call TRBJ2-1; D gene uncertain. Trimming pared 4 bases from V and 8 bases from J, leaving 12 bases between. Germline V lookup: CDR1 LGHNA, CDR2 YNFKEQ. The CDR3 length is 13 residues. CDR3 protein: CASSRVVRDEQFF. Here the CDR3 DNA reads TGTGCCAGCAGCCGGGTTGTCCGGGATGAGCAGTTCTTC.

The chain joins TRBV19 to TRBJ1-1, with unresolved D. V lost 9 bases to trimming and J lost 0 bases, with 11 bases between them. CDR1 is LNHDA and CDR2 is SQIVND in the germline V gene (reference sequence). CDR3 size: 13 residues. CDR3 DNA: TGTGCCAGCTGGGCGAGATTGAACACTGAAGCTTTCTTT. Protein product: CASWARLNTEAFF.

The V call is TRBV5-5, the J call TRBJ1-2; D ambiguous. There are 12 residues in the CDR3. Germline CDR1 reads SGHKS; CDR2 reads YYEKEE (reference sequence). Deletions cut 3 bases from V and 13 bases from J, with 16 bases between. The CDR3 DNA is TGTGCCAGCAGCTCCACCCAAAGGGAGCTCACCTTC. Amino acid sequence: CASSSTQRELTF.

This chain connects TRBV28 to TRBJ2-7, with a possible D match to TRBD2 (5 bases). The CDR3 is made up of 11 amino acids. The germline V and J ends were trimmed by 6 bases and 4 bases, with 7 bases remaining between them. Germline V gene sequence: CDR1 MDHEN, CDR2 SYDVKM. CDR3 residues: CASSPGYEQYF. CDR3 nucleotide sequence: TGTGCCAGCAGCCCGGGGTACGAGCAGTACTTC.

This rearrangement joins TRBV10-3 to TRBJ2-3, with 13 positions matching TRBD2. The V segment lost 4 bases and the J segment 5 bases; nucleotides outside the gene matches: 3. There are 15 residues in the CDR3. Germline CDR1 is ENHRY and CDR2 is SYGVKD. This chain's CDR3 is CAISGTSGGEDTQYF. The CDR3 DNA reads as TGTGCCATCAGTGGGACTAGCGGGGGAGAAGATACGCAGTATTTT.

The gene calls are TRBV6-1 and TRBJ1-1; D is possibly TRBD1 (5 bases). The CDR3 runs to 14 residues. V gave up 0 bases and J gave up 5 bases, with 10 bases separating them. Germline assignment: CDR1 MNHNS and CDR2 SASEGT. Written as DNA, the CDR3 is TGTGCCAGCAGTGAAGCGGCAGGGTGGACTGAAGCTTTCTTT. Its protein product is CASSEAAGWTEAFF.

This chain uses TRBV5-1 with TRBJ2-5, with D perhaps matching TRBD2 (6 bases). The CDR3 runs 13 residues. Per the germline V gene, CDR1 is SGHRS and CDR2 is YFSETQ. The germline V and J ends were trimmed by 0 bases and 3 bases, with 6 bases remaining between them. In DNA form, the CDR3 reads TGCGCCAGCAGCTTGGGCGGGAAAGAGACCCAGTACTTC. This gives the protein CASSLGGKETQYF.

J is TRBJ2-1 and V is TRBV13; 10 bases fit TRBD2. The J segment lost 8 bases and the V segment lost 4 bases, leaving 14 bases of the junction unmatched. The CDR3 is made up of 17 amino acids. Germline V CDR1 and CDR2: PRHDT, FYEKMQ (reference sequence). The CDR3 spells CASSSLALKRGGYEQFF. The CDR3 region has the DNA TGTGCCAGCAGCTCCCTTGCCTTGAAGCGGGGGGGCTATGAGCAGTTCTTC.

CDR3 nucleotide sequence: TGTGCCAGCAGCTTAGCGTCTGCAGGGGCCTCTGGAAACACCATATATTTT. As protein: CASSLASAGASGNTIYF. The chain couples TRBV7-9 to TRBJ1-3; a weak D match, TRBD1 (6 bases). V shed 0 bases and J shed 0 bases, with 12 bases lying between them. This CDR3 is built from 17 residues. Germline values: CDR1 SEHNR, CDR2 FQNEAQ (reference sequence).

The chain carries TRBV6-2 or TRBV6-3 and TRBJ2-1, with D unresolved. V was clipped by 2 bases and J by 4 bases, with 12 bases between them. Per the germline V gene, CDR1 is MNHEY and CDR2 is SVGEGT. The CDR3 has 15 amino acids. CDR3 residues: CASSYHRVPYNEQFF. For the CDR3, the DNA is TGTGCCAGCAGTTACCATAGGGTCCCGTACAATGAGCAGTTCTTC.